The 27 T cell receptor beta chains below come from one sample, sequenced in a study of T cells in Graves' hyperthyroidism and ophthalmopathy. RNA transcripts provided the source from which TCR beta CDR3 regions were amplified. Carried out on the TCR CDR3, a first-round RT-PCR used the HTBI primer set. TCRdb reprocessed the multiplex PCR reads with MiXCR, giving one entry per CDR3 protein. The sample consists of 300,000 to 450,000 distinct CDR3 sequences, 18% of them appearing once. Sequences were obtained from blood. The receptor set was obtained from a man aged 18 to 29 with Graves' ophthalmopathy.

The CDR3 loop reads CASSSDRSHGYTF. CDR3 sequence (DNA): TGTGCCAGCAGCTCCGACAGGAGCCATGGCTACACCTTC. V gene TRBV7-9 combines with J gene TRBJ1-2; D is possibly TRBD1 (6 bases). Trimming removed 4 bases at V and 6 bases at J, with 12 bases between. Looked up from germline, CDR1 is SEHNR and CDR2 is FQNEAQ (reference sequence). The CDR3 length is 13 residues.

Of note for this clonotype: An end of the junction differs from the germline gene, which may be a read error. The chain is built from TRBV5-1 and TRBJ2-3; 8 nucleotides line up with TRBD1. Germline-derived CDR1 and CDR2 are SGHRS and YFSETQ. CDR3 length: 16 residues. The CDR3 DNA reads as TGTGCCAGCAGCTTGCCGATCCGGACAGGGACAGATACGCAGTATTTT. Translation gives CASSLPIRTGTDTQYF.

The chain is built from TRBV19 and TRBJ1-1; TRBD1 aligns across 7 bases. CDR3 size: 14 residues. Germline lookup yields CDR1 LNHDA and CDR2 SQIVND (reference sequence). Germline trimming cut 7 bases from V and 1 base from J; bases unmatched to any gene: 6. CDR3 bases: TGTGCCAGTACCTTGGGACAGTCGAACACTGAAGCTTTCTTT. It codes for CASTLGQSNTEAFF.

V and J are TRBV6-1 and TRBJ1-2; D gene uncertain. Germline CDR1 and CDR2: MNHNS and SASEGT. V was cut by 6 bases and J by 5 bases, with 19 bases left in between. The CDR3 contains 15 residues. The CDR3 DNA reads TGTGCCAGCAGACAGATCGGACGGACCTATTATGGCTACACCTTC. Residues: CASRQIGRTYYGYTF.

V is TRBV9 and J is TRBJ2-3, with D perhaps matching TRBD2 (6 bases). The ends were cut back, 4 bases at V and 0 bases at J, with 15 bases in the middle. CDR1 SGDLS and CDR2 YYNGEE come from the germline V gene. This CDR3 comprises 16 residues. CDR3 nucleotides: TGTGCCAGCAGCCTTCGACTAGGAAGTAGCACAGATACGCAGTATTTT. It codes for CASSLRLGSSTDTQYF.

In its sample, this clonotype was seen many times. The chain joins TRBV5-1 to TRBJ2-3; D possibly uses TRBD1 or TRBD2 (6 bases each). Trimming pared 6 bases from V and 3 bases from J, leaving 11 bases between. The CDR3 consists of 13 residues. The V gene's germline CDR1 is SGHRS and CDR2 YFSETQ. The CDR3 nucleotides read TGCGCCAGCAACGGGGGCGTGACAGATACGCAGTATTTT. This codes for CASNGGVTDTQYF.

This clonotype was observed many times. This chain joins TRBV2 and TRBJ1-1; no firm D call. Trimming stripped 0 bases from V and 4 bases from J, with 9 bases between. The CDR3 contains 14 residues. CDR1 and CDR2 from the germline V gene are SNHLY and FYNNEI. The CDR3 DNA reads TGTGCCAGCAGTGAAGCTGGCAAGGTCACTGAAGCTTTCTTT. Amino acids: CASSEAGKVTEAFF.

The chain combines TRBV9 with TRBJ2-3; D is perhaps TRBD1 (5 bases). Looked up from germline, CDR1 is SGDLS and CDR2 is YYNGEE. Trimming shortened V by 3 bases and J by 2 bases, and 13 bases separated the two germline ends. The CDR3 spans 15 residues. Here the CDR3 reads CASSAGQGDTDTQYF. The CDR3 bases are TGTGCCAGCAGCGCCGGACAAGGGGACACAGATACGCAGTATTTT. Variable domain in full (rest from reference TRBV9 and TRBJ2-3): DSGVTQTPKHLITATGQRVTLRCSPRSGDLSVYWYQQSLDQGLQFLIQYYNGEERAKGNILERFSAQQFPDLHSELNLSSLELGDSALYFCASSAGQGDTDTQYFGPGTRLTVL.

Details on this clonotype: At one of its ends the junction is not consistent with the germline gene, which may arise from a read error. The CDR3 sequence: CAGSLPGSENTEAFF. The CDR3 DNA is TGTGCCGGCAGCTTACCCGGGTCGGAGAACACTGAAGCTTTCTTT. The chain carries TRBV7-9 and TRBJ1-1; no definite D call. This CDR3 has 15 residues. Germline V CDR1 and CDR2: SEHNR, FQNEAQ (reference sequence).

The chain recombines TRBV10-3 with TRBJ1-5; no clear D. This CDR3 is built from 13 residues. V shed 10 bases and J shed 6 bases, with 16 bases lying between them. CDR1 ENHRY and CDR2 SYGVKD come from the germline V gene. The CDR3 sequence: CATSWTEGQPQHF. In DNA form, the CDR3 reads TGTGCCACCAGCTGGACCGAGGGTCAGCCCCAGCATTTT.

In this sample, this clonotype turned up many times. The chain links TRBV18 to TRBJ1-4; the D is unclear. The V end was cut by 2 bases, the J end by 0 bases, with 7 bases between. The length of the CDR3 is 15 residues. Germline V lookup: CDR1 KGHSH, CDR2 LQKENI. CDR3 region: CASSPLEPTNEKLFF. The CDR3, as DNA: TGTGCCAGCTCACCATTGGAGCCAACTAATGAAAAACTGTTTTTT.

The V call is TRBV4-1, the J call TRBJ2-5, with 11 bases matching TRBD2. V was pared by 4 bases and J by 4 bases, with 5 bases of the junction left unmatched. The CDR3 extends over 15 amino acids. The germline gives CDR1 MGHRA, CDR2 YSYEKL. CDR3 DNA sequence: TGCGCCAGCAGCCGTAGCGGGGGGGCGATAGAGACCCAGTACTTC. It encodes CASSRSGGAIETQYF.

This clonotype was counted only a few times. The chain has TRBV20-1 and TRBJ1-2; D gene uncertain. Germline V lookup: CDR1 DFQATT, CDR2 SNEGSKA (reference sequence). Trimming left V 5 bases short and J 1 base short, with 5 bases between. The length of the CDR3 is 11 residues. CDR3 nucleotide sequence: TGCAGTGCTGGCCATAACTATGGCTACACCTTC. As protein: CSAGHNYGYTF.

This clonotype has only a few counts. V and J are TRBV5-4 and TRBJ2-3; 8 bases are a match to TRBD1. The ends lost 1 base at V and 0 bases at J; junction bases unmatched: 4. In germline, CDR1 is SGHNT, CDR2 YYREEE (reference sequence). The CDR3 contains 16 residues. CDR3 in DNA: TGTGCCAGCAGCTTGAGGACAGGGTTAAGCACAGATACGCAGTATTTT. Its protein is CASSLRTGLSTDTQYF.

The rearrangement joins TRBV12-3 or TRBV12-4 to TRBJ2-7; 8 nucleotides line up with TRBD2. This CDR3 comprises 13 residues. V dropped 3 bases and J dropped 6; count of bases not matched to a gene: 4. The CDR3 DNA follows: TGTGCCAGCAGTTTCGGGGGGGGGGGCGAGCAGTACTTC. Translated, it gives CASSFGGGGEQYF.

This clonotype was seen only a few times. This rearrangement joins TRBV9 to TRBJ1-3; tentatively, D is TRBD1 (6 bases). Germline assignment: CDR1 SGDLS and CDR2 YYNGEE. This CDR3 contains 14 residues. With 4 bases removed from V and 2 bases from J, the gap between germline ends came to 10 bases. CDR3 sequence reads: CASSPEGAGNTIYF. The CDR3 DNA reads TGTGCCAGCAGCCCCGAGGGGGCTGGAAACACCATATATTTT.

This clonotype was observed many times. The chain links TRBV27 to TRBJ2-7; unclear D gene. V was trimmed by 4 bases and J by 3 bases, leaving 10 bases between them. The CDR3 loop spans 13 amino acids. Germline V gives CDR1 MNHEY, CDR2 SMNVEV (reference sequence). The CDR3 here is CASSSRPDYEQYF. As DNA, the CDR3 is TGTGCCAGCAGTTCTAGACCCGACTACGAGCAGTACTTC.

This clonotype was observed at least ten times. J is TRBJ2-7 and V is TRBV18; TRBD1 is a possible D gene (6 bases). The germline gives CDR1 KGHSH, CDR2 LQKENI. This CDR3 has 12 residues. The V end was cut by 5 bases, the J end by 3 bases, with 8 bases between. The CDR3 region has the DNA TGTGCCAGCTCAACAGGGCGCTACGAGCAGTACTTC. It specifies CASSTGRYEQYF.

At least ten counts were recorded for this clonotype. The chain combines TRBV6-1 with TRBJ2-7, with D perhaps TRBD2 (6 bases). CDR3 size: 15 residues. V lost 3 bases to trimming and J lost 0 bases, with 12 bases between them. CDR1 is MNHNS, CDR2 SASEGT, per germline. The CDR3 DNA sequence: TGTGCCAGCAGTGAGTGGGACGGGAGCTCCTACGAGCAGTACTTC. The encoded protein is CASSEWDGSSYEQYF.

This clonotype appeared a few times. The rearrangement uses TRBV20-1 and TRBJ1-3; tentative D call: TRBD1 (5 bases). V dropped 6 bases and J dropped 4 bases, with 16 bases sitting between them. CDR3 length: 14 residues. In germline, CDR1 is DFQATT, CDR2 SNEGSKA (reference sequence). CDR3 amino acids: CSATTGMGGNTIYF. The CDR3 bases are TGCAGTGCAACTACAGGAATGGGAGGAAACACCATATATTTT.

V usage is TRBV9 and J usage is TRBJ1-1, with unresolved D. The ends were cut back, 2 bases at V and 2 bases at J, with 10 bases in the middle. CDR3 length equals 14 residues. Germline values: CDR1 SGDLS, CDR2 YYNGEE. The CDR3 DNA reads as TGTGCCAGCAGCGTGGGCAGTCGAAACACTGAAGCTTTCTTT. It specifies CASSVGSRNTEAFF.

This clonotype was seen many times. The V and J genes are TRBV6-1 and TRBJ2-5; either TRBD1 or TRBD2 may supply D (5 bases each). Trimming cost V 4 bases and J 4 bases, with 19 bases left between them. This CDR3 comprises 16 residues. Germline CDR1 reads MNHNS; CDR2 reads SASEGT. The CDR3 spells CASSVSGPSPAETQYF. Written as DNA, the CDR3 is TGTGCCAGCAGTGTCTCGGGGCCCTCCCCAGCAGAGACCCAGTACTTC.

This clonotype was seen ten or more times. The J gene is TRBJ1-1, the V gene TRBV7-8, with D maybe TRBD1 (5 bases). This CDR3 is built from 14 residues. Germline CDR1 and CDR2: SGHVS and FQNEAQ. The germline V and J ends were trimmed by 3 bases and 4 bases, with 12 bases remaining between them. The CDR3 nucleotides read TGTGCCAGCAGCTTGGGGGTTCGGGGCACTGAAGCTTTCTTT. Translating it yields CASSLGVRGTEAFF.

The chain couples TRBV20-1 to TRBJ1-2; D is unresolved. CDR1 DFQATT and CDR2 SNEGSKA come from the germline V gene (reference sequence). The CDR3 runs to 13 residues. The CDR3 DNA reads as TGCAGCCGCAGGACTGGAGAAAACTATGGCTACACCTTC. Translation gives CSRRTGENYGYTF.

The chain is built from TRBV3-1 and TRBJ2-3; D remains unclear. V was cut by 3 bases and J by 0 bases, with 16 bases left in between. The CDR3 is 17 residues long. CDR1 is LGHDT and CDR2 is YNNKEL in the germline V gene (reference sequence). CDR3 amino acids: CASSQRRESASTDTQYF. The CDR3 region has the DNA TGTGCCAGCAGCCAGCGGAGAGAATCGGCTAGCACAGATACGCAGTATTTT.

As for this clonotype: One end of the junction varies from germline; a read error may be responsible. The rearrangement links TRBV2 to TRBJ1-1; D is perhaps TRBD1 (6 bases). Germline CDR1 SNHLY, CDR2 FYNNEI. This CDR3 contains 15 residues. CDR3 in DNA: TGTGCCTGCAGCGCCCAGGGGACGTTGAACACTGAAGCTTTCTTT. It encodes CACSAQGTLNTEAFF.

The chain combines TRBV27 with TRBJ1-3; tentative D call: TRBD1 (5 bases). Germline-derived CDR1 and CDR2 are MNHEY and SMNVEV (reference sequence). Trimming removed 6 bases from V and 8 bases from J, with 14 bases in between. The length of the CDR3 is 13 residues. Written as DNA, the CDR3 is TGTGCCAGCAGACCAGGGCGTGAGTACACCATATATTTT. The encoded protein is CASRPGREYTIYF.